Following are 4 T cell receptor beta chains from one sample sequenced in a study of shared clonotypes between healthy human individuals. The repertoire was sequenced with immunoSEQ multiplex PCR; TCRdb's copy has only in-frame clones and lacks some. The data contain about 480,000 clones, 75% to 80% of them singletons. What was sequenced was PBMCs. The receptors stem from a woman between 35 and 50 years old in good health. Some clones in this sample may be carry-over from other donors' samples.

The CDR3 DNA follows: TGTGCCTGGACTTTGGGACTAGCGGGAGATAGAGAGACCCAGTACTTC. It is translated as CAWTLGLAGDRETQYF. This chain connects TRBV30 to TRBJ2-5, with TRBD2 matching over 14 bases. Germline CDR1 is GTSNPN and CDR2 is SVGIG (reference sequence). V lost 4 bases, J lost 4 bases, and 8 bases stayed unmatched. The CDR3 runs to 16 residues.

The chain has TRBV12-5 and TRBJ2-1, with 8 positions matching TRBD2. The J segment lost 9 bases and the V segment lost 6 bases, leaving 10 bases of the junction unmatched. The CDR3 has 14 amino acids. The V gene's germline CDR1 is LGHNT and CDR2 FRNRAP. The CDR3, as DNA: TGTGCTAGTGGCAAAGGACTAGCTCGGGGTGAGCAGTTCTTC. Encoded protein: CASGKGLARGEQFF.

The J gene is TRBJ2-1, the V gene TRBV2; TRBD2 might be the D (6 bases). There are 16 residues in the CDR3. Germline CDR1 SNHLY, CDR2 FYNNEI. V lost 0 bases and J lost 3, with 12 bases in between. The CDR3 region has the DNA TGTGCCAGCAGTGAAGCCCTAGGAGGGTTCTACAATGAGCAGTTCTTC. Amino acids: CASSEALGGFYNEQFF. The whole variable domain, remainder taken from reference TRBV2 and TRBJ2-1, is EPEVTQTPSHQVTQMGQEVILRCVPISNHLYFYWYRQILGQKVEFLVSFYNNEISEKSEIFDDQFSVERPDGSNFTLKIRSTKLEDSAMYFCASSEALGGFYNEQFFGPGTRLTVL.

The V gene is TRBV7-9, the J gene TRBJ2-1; D call uncertain. The CDR3 consists of 13 residues. Germline CDR1 reads SEHNR; CDR2 reads FQNEAQ (reference sequence). V was clipped by 7 bases and J by 2 bases, with 9 bases between them. CDR3 DNA sequence: TGTGCCAGCACCTGGTCGACCTACAATGAGCAGTTCTTC. This translates into CASTWSTYNEQFF.